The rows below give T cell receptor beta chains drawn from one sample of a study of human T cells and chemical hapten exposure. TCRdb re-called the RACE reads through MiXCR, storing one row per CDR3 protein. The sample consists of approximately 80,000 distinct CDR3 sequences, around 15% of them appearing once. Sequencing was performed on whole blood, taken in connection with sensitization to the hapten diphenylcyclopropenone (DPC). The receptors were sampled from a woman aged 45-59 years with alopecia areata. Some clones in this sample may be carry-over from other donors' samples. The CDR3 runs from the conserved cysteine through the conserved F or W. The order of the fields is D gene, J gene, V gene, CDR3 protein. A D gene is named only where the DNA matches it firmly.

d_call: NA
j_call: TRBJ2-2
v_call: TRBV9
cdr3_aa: CASSVTSSGTGELFF

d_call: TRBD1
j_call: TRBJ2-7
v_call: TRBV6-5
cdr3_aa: CASSVTGGWYEQYF

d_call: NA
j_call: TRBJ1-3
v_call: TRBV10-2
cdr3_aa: CASSTGTSGNTIYF

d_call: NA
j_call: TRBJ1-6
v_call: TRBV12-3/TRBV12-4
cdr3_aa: CASSSRPSYNSPLHF

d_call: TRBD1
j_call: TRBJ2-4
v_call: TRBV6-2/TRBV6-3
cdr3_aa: CASTKTGVKNIQYF

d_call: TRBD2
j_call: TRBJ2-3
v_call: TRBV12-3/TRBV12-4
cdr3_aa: CASSLWREVGTDTQYF

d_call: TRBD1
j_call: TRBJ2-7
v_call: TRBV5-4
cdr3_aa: CASSLDGTGAYEQYF

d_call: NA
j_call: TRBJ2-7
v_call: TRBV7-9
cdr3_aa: CASSPGESDEQYF

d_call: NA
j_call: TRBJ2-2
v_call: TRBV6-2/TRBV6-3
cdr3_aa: CASSYKVSTTGELFF

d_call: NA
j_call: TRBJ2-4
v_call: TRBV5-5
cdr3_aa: CASSRRGILENIQYF

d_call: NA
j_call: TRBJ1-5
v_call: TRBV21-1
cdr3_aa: CASSKEQGRDYQPQHF

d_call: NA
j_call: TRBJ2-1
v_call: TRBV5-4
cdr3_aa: CASSLDGTYNEQFF

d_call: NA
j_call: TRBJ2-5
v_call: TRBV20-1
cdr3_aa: CSARDRETQYF